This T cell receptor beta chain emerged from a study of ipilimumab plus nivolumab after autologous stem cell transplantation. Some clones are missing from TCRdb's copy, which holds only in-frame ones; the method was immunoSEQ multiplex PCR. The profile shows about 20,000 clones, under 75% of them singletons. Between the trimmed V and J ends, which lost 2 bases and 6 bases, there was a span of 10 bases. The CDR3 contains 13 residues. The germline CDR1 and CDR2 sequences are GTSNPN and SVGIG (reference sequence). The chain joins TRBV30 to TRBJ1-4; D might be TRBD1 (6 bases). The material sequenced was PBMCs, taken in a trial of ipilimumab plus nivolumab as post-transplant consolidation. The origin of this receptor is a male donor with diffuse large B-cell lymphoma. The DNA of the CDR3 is TGTGCCTGGAGTAGCAAGGGGGATGAAAAACTGTTTTTT. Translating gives CAWSSKGDEKLFF. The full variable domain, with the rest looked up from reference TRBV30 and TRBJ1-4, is SQTIHQWPATLVQPVGSPLSLECTVEGTSNPNLYWYRQAAGRGLQLLFYSVGIGQISSEVPQNLSASRPQDRQFILSSKKLLLSDSGFYLCAWSSKGDEKLFFGSGTQLSVL.